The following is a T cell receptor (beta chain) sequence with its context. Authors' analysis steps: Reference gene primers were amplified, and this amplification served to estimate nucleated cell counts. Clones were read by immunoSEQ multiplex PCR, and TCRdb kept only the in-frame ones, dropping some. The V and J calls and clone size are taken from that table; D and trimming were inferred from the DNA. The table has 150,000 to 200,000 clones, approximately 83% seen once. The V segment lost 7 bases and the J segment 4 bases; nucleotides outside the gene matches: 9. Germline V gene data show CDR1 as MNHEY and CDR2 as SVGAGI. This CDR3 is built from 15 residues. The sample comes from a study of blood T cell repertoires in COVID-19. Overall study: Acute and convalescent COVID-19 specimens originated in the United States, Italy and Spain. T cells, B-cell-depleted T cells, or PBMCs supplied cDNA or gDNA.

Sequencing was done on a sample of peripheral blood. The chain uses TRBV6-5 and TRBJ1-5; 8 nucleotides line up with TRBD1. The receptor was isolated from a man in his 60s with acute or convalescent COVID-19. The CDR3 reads CASIGQGLRNQPQHF. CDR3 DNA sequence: TGTGCCAGCATCGGACAGGGTCTTAGGAATCAGCCCCAGCATTTT.